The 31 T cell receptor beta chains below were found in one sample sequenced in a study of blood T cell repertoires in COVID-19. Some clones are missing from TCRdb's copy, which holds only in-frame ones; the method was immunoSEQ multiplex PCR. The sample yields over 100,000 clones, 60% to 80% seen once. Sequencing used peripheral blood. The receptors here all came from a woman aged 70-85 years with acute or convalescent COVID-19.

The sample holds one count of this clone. DNA for the CDR3: TGTGCCAGTGGTGGACTGGGTATTCATGTAGGCGGGGCCAACGTCCTGACTTTC. Its protein is CASGGLGIHVGGANVLTF. The chain employs TRBV19 and TRBJ2-6; D might be TRBD2 (5 bases). Germline loops: CDR1 LNHDA, CDR2 SQIVND (reference sequence). The V and J ends lost 8 bases and 4 bases respectively, with 24 bases between them. CDR3 length: 18 residues.

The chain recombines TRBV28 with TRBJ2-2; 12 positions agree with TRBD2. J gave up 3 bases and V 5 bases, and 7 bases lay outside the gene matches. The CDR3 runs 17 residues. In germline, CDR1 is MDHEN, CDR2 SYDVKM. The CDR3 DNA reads TGTGCCAGCAGTGAGACTAGCGGGAGTAGGTACACCGGGGAGCTGTTTTTT. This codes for CASSETSGSRYTGELFF.

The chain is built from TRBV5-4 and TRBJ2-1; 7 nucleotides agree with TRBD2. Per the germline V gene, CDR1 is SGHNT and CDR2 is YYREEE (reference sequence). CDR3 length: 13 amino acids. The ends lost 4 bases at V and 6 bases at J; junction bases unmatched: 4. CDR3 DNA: TGTGCCAGCAGCCCAACTAGCGCCAATGAGCAGTTCTTC. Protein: CASSPTSANEQFF.

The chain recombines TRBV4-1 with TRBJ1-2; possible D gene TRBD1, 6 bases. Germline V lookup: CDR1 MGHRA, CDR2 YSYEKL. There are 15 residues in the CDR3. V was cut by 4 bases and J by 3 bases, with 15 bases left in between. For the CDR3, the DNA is TGCGCCAGCAGCCCTTGGGGGAGGGGGGACTATGGCTACACCTTC. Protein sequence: CASSPWGRGDYGYTF.

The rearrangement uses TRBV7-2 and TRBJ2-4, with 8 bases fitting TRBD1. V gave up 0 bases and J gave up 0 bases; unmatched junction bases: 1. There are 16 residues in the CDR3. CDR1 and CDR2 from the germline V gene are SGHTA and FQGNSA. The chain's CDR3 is CASSLATGVAKNIQYF. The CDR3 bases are TGTGCCAGCAGCTTAGCGACAGGGGTAGCCAAAAACATTCAGTACTTC.

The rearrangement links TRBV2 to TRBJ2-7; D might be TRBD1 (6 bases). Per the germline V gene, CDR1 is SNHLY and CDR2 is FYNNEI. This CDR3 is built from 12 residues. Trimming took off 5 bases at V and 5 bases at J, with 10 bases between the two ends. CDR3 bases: TGTGCCAGCAGTCGACAGGTACACGAGCAGTACTTC. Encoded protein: CASSRQVHEQYF.

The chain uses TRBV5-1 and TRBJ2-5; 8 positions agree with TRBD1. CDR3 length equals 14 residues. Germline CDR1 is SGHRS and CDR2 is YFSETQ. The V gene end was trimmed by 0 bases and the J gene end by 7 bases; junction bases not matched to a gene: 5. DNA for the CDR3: TGCGCCAGCAGCTTGGACAGGGGGAAGGGGACCCAGTACTTC. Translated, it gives CASSLDRGKGTQYF.

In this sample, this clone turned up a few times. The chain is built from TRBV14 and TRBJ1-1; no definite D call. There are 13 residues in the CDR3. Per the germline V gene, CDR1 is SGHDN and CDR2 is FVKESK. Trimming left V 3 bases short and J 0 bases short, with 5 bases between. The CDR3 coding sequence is TGTGCCAGCAGCCAGACATTGAACACTGAAGCTTTCTTT. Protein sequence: CASSQTLNTEAFF. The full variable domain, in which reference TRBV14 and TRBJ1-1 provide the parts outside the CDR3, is EAGVTQFPSHSVIEKGQTVTLRCDPISGHDNLYWYRRVMGKEIKFLLHFVKESKQDESGMPNNRFLAERTGGTYSTLKVQPAELEDSGVYFCASSQTLNTEAFFGQGTRLTVV.

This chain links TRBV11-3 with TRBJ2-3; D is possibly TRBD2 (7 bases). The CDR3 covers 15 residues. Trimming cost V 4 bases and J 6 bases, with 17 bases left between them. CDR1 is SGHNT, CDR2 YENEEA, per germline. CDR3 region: CASSWDGGRADTQYF. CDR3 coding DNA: TGTGCCAGCAGCTGGGACGGGGGGCGAGCGGATACGCAGTATTTT.

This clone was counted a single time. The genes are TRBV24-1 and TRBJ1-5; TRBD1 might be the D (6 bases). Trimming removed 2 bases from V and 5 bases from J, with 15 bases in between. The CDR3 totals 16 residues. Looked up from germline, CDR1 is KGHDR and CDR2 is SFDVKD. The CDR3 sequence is CATSDYRGAFDQPQHF. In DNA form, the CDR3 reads TGTGCCACCAGTGATTACCGGGGGGCATTCGATCAGCCCCAGCATTTT.

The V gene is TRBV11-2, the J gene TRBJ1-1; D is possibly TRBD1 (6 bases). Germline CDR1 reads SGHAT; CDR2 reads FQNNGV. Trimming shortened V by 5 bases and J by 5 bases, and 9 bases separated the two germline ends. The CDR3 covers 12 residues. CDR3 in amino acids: CASSKGTTEAFF. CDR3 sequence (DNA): TGTGCCAGCAGCAAAGGGACAACTGAAGCTTTCTTT. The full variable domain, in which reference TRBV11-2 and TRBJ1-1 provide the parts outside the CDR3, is EAGVAQSPRYKIIEKRQSVAFWCNPISGHATLYWYQQILGQGPKLLIQFQNNGVVDDSQLPKDRFSAERLKGVDSTLKIQPAKLEDSAVYLCASSKGTTEAFFGQGTRLTVV.

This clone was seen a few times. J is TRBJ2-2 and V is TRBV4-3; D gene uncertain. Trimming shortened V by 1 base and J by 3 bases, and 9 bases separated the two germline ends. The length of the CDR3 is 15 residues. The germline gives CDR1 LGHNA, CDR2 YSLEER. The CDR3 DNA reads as TGCGCCAGCAGCCAAGTAGTCTCCTACACCGGGGAGCTGTTTTTT. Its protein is CASSQVVSYTGELFF.

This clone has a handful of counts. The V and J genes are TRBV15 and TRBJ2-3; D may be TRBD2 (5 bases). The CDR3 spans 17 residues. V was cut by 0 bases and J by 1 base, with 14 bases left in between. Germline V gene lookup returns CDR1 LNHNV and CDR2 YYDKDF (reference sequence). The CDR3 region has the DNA TGTGCCACCAGCAGAGATCGGGGTAGTTTTGGCACAGATACGCAGTATTTT. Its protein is CATSRDRGSFGTDTQYF.

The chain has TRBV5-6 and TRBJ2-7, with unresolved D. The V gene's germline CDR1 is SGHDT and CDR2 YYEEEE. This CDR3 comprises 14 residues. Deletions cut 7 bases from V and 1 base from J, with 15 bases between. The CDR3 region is CASFRRGQSYEQYF. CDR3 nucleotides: TGTGCCAGCTTTAGGCGTGGGCAGTCCTACGAGCAGTACTTC.

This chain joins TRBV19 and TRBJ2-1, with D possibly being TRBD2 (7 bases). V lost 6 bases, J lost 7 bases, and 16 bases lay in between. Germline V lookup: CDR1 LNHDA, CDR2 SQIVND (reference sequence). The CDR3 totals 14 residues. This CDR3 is CASSLLGGVNEQFF. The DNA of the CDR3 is TGTGCCAGTAGCCTCTTAGGGGGGGTGAATGAGCAGTTCTTC.

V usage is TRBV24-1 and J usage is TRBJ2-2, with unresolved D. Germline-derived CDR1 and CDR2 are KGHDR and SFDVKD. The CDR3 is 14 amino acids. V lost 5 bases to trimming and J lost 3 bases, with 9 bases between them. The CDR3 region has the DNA TGTGCCACCAGTGCTCTTGGAGACACCGGGGAGCTGTTTTTT. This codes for CATSALGDTGELFF.

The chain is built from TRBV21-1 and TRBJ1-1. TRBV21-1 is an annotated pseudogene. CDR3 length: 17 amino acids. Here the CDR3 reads CASTPRRGRTMNTEAFF. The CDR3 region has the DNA TGTGCCAGCACCCCACGGAGGGGACGGACTATGAACACTGAAGCTTTCTTT.

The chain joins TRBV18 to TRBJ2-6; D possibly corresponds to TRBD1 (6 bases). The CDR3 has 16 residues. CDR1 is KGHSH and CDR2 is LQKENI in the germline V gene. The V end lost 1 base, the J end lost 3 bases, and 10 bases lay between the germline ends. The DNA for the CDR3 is TGTGCCAGCTCACCACTCTTAGGGGGTGGGGCCAACGTCCTGACTTTC. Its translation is CASSPLLGGGANVLTF.

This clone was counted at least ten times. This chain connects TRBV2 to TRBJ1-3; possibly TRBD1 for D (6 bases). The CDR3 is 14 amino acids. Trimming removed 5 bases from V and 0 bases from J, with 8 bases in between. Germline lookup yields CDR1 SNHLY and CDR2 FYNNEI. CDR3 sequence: CASSTGSSGNTIYF. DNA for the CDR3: TGTGCCAGCAGTACAGGGTCCTCTGGAAACACCATATATTTT.

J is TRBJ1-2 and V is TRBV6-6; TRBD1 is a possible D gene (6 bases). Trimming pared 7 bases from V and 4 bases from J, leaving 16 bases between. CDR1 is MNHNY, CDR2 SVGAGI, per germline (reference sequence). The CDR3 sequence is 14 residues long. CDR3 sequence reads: CASTLRLDSYGYTF. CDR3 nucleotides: TGTGCCAGCACCCTACGGTTGGACAGCTATGGCTACACCTTC.

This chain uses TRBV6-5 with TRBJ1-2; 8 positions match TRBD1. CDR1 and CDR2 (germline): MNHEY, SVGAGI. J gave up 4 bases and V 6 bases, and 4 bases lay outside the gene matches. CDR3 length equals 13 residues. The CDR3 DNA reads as TGTGCCAGCAGACGGGGGACAGGCTATGGCTACACCTTC. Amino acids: CASRRGTGYGYTF.

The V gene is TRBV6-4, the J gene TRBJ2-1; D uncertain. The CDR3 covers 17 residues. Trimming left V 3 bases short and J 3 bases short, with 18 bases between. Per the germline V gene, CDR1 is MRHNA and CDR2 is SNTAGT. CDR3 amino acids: CASSDLPNPRGYNEQFF. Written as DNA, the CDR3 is TGTGCCAGCAGTGATCTGCCCAACCCCCGAGGCTACAATGAGCAGTTCTTC.

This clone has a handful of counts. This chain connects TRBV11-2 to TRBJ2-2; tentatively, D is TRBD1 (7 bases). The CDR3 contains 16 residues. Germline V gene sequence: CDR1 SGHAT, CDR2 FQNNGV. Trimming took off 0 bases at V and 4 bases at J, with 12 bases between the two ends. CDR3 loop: CASSLEGRGATGELFF. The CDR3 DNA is TGTGCCAGCAGCTTAGAGGGCAGGGGGGCCACCGGGGAGCTGTTTTTT.

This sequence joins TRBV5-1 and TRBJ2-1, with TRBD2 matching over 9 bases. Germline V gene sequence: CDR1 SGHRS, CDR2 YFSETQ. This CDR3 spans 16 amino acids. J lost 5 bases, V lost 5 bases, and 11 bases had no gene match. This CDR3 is CASSPNLAGVNNEQFF. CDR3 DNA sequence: TGCGCCAGCAGTCCTAATTTAGCGGGAGTGAACAATGAGCAGTTCTTC.

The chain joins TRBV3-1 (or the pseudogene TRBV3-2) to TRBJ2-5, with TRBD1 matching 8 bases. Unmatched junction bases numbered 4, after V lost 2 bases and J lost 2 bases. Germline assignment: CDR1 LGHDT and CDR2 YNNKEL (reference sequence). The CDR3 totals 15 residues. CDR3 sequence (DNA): TGTGCCAGCAGCCAAACAGGGGGTTGGCAAGAGACCCAGTACTTC. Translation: CASSQTGGWQETQYF.

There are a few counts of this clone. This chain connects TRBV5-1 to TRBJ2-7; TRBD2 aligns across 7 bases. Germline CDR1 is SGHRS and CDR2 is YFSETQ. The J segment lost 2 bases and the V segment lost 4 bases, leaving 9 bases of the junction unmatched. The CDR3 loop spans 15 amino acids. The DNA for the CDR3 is TGCGCCAGCAGCCGGGACGGGGAGGGTCCCTACGAGCAGTACTTC. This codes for CASSRDGEGPYEQYF. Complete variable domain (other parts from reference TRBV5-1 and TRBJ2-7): KAGVTQTPRYLIKTRGQQVTLSCSPISGHRSVSWYQQTPGQGLQFLFEYFSETQRNKGNFPGRFSGRQFSNSRSEMNVSTLELGDSALYLCASSRDGEGPYEQYFGPGTRLTVT.

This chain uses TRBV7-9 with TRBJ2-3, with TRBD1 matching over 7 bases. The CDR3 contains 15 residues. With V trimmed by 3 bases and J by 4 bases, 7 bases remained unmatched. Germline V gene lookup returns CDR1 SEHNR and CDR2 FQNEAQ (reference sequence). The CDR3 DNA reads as TGTGCCAGCAGCTTGACAGGGCATGAGGCAGATACGCAGTATTTT. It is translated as CASSLTGHEADTQYF.

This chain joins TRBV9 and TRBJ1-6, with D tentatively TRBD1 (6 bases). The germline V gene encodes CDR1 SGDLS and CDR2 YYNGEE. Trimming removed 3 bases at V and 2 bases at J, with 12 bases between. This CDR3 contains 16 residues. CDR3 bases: TGTGCCAGCAGCGCAGGGGCAGGGACCTATAATTCACCCCTCCACTTT. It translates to CASSAGAGTYNSPLHF.

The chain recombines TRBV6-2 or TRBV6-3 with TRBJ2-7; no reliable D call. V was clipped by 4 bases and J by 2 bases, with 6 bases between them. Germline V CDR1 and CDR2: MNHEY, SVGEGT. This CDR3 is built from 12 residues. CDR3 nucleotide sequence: TGTGCCAGCAGTTTCCCTGCCTACGAGCAGTACTTC. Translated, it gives CASSFPAYEQYF.

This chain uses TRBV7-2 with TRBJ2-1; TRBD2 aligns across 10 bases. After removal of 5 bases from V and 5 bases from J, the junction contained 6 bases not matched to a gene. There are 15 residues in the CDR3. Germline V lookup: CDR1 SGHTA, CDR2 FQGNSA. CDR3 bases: TGTGCCAGCAGCCAAGCACTAGCGGGAAACAATGAGCAGTTCTTC. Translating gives CASSQALAGNNEQFF. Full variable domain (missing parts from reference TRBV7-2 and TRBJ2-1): GAGVSQSPSNKVTEKGKDVELRCDPISGHTALYWYRQSLGQGLEFLIYFQGNSAPDKSGLPSDRFSAERTGGSVSTLTIQRTQQEDSAVYLCASSQALAGNNEQFFGPGTRLTVL.

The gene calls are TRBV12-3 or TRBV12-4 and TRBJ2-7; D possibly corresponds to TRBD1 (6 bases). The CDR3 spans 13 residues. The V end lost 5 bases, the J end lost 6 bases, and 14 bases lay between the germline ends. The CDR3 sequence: CASSPGTNSEQYF. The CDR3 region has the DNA TGTGCCAGCAGTCCCGGGACAAACAGCGAGCAGTACTTC.